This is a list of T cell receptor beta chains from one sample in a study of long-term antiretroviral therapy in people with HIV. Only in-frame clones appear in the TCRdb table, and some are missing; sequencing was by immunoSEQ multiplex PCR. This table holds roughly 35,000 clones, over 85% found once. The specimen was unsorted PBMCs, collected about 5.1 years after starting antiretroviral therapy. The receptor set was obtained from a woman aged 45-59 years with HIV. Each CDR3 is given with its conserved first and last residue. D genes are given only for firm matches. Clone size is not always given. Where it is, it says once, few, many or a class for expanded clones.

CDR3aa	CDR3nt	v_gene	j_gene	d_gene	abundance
CAISELGLGTDTQYF	TGTGCCATCAGTGAATTGGGGTTGGGGACAGATACGCAGTATTTT	TRBV10-3	TRBJ2-3	-	-
CASSDRSRATEAFF	TGTGCCAGCAGTGATAGGTCCAGGGCCACTGAAGCTTTCTTT	TRBV2	TRBJ1-1	-	-
CASSPPSSAGETQYF	TGTGCCAGCTCACCACCGTCCAGCGCTGGAGAGACCCAGTACTTC	TRBV18	TRBJ2-5	-	-
CSVGASEAFF	TGCAGCGTTGGGGCCTCTGAAGCTTTCTTT	TRBV29-1	TRBJ1-1	-	-
CASSEGFQTVGQYF	TGTGCCAGCAGTGAAGGTTTTCAAACGGTGGGGCAGTACTTC	TRBV6-1	TRBJ2-7	-	-
CASSQSGSSGGVTYEQYF	TGCGCCAGCAGTCAATCAGGGTCGAGCGGGGGGGTGACCTACGAGCAGTACTTC	TRBV23-1	TRBJ2-7	TRBD2	-
CASSLFRGTGPEAFF	TGTGCCAGCAGCTTGTTCCGGGGCACCGGCCCTGAAGCTTTCTTT	TRBV5-8	TRBJ1-1	-	-
CASSLVGLNTEAFF	TGTGCCAGCAGCTTGGTGGGGCTGAACACTGAAGCTTTCTTT	TRBV5-5	TRBJ1-1	-	-
CASSSSADTQYF	TGTGCCAGCAGCTCGAGTGCAGATACGCAGTATTTT	TRBV7-3	TRBJ2-3	-	-
CASSPPEPPNYGYTF	TGTGCCAGCTCACCACCGGAACCACCAAACTATGGCTACACCTTC	TRBV18	TRBJ1-2	-	-
CASSFTGGRFTGELFF	TGTGCCAGCAGCTTTACAGGGGGCAGGTTCACCGGGGAGCTGTTTTTT	TRBV11-1	TRBJ2-2	TRBD1	-
CASSTRQSLRSYEQYF	TGTGCCAGTAGTACGAGACAGTCTCTAAGGTCCTACGAGCAGTACTTC	TRBV19	TRBJ2-7	-	-
CASSLVAGELFF	TGTGCCAGCAGCCTAGTGGCCGGGGAGCTGTTTTTT	TRBV9	TRBJ2-2	-	-
CAWATSGVETQYF	TGTGCCTGGGCCACTAGCGGGGTTGAGACCCAGTACTTC	TRBV30	TRBJ2-5	TRBD2	-
CASSQVLGGYEQYF	TGTGCCAGCAGCCAAGTATTGGGTGGGTACGAGCAGTACTTC	TRBV4-2	TRBJ2-7	-	-
CASSGSGSGGTQYF	TGTGCCAGCAGCGGCTCGGGTAGCGGGGGTACGCAGTATTTT	TRBV2	TRBJ2-3	TRBD2	-
CASSSLPGTGNTGELFF	TGTGCCAGCAGCTCGCTGCCCGGGACAGGGAACACCGGGGAGCTGTTTTTT	TRBV7-8	TRBJ2-2	TRBD1	-
CAWSYAGDQETQYF	TGTGCCTGGAGTTACGCGGGGGACCAAGAGACCCAGTACTTC	TRBV30	TRBJ2-5	TRBD2	-
CASSSLAGARTGELFF	TGCGCCAGCAGCTCCCTAGCGGGGGCGAGGACCGGGGAGCTGTTTTTT	TRBV5-1	TRBJ2-2	TRBD2	-
CASSFSTDTQYF	TGTGCCAGCAGCTTTAGCACAGATACGCAGTATTTT	TRBV7-2	TRBJ2-3	-	-
CASSVGGGTGEKLFF	TGTGCCAGCAGCGTAGGGGGGGGAACGGGTGAAAAACTGTTTTTT	TRBV9	TRBJ1-4	-	-
CASSLAGTGHYGYTF	TGTGCCAGCAGCTTAGCCGGGACAGGGCACTATGGCTACACCTTC	TRBV7-6	TRBJ1-2	TRBD1	once
CASSHQTEDYGYTF	TGCGCCAGCAGCCACCAGACAGAGGACTATGGCTACACCTTC	TRBV4-1	TRBJ1-2	-	few
CASSPETGHPDYAISF	TGTGCCAGCAGCCCCGAGACAGGCCACCCTGATTATGCTATCTCCTTC	TRBV12-1	TRBJ1-2	-	-
CASSSPAGASLGEQFF	TGTGCCAGCAGTTCCCCGGCGGGGGCCAGCCTAGGGGAGCAGTTCTTC	TRBV27	TRBJ2-1	-	-
CASSLGTGGADSPLHF	TGCGCCAGCAGCTTGGGGACAGGGGGCGCGGATTCACCCCTCCACTTT	TRBV5-1	TRBJ1-6	TRBD1	-
CASSVGQNTGELFF	TGTGCCTCCTCCGTAGGACAGAACACCGGGGAGCTGTTTTTT	TRBV10-3	TRBJ2-2	-	-
CASSFEEASEQYF	TGTGCCAGCAGCTTTGAGGAGGCCTCCGAGCAGTACTTC	TRBV5-4	TRBJ2-7	-	medium-sized
CATTGRSTDTQYF	TGTGCCACCACGGGGCGGAGCACAGATACGCAGTATTTT	TRBV25-1	TRBJ2-3	-	-
CASSSSQGAENEQFF	TGTGCCAGCAGTTCATCACAGGGGGCTGAGAATGAGCAGTTCTTC	TRBV6-5	TRBJ2-1	TRBD1	-
CASSQLPATEAFF	TGTGCCAGCAGCCAACTTCCGGCAACTGAAGCTTTCTTT	TRBV4-2	TRBJ1-1	-	-
CASSRDSFPNTEAFF	TGTGCCAGCAGTCGGGACAGCTTTCCGAACACTGAAGCTTTCTTT	TRBV6-1	TRBJ1-1	TRBD1	-
CATGHNYGYTF	TGTGCCACCGGACATAACTATGGCTACACCTTC	TRBV10-3	TRBJ1-2	-	-
CATSPSSGPAGETQYF	TGTGCCACGAGCCCCTCCAGCGGGCCCGCTGGAGAGACCCAGTACTTC	TRBV11-2	TRBJ2-5	-	-
CASSVGGVSVNTIYF	TGTGCCAGCAGCGTAGGGGGAGTGTCTGTCAACACCATATATTTT	TRBV9	TRBJ1-3	-	-
CAISPSGIEAFF	TGTGCCATCAGCCCCAGTGGGATTGAAGCTTTCTTT	TRBV10-3	TRBJ1-1	-	-
CASSDSGVGGDTQYF	TGTGCCAGCAGTGACTCAGGTGTAGGTGGAGATACGCAGTATTTT	TRBV6-4	TRBJ2-3	-	-
CASSYTRNYEQYF	TGTGCCAGCAGTTACACACGGAACTACGAGCAGTACTTC	TRBV6-5	TRBJ2-7	-	-
CASSPLNEQFF	TGCGCCAGCAGCCCCCTCAATGAGCAGTTCTTC	TRBV10-2	TRBJ2-1	-	-
CASSLEQGISTF	TGTGCCAGCAGCTTGGAACAGGGGATTTCAACCTTC	TRBV5-6	TRBJ1-2	TRBD1	-
CASSQGPGQGNEKLFF	TGTGCCAGCAGCCAGGGACCGGGACAGGGGAATGAAAAACTGTTTTTT	TRBV4-2	TRBJ1-4	TRBD1	-
CASSRDSYYEQYF	TGTGCCAGCAGCCGGGACAGCTACTACGAGCAGTACTTC	TRBV11-2	TRBJ2-7	TRBD1	-
CASSVDGRWETQYF	TGTGCCAGCAGCGTGGATGGTCGTTGGGAGACCCAGTACTTC	TRBV9	TRBJ2-5	-	-
CASSPNVGTGELFF	TGCGCCAGCAGCCCGAACGTGGGGACCGGGGAGCTGTTTTTT	TRBV5-1	TRBJ2-2	-	-
CASTRHTGSYEQYF	TGTGCCAGCACCCGTCACACGGGCTCCTACGAGCAGTACTTC	TRBV6-1	TRBJ2-7	-	-
CASSLGGFGTEAFF	TGTGCCAGCAGCTTAGGAGGGTTTGGCACTGAAGCTTTCTTT	TRBV7-6	TRBJ1-1	-	once
CASSFNSGGGGYTQYF	TGTGCCAGCAGCTTCAACTCCGGGGGGGGCGGGTATACGCAGTATTTT	TRBV7-2	TRBJ2-3	TRBD2	-
CASRPTSGGGTGELFF	TGTGCCAGCAGGCCTACTAGCGGGGGGGGCACCGGGGAGCTGTTTTTT	TRBV7-2	TRBJ2-2	TRBD2	-
CASSTDRVHFYGYTF	TGTGCCAGCAGCACCGACAGGGTGCACTTCTATGGCTACACCTTC	TRBV6-1	TRBJ1-2	TRBD1	-
CASSQAWTSGGAETQYF	TGTGCCAGCAGCCAAGCGTGGACTAGCGGGGGGGCCGAGACCCAGTACTTC	TRBV4-2	TRBJ2-5	TRBD2	-
CASSAWTSPLHF	TGTGCCAGCAGTGCGTGGACCTCACCCCTCCACTTT	TRBV6-1	TRBJ1-6	-	-
CASSESGVLAKNIQYF	TGTGCCAGCAGCGAATCAGGAGTCCTAGCCAAAAACATTCAGTACTTC	TRBV5-4	TRBJ2-4	-	-
CASSGGRDTPSVELFF	TGTGCCAGCAGCGGAGGGCGGGACACCCCAAGTGTGGAGCTGTTTTTT	TRBV5-6	TRBJ2-2	-	-
CASSSTDSPLHF	TGCGCCAGCAGCTCTACAGATTCACCCCTCCACTTT	TRBV5-1	TRBJ1-6	-	-